This T cell receptor beta chain appears in the sequencing data of a study of T cells in Graves' hyperthyroidism and ophthalmopathy. In the study overall: Sampling of peripheral blood happened at initial diagnosis, prior to any treatment. Whole-study results and caveats: The model made its ophthalmopathy prediction, and onset followed a median around six months later. Peripheral blood also featured most of the thyroid clonotypes expanded above 0.001.

RNA transcripts were the template for amplifying TCR beta CDR3 regions. Primed by the HTBI set, a first-round RT-PCR was run on the TCR CDR3. TCRdb re-called the multiplex PCR reads with MiXCR, one entry per CDR3 protein. The table includes around 300,000 distinct CDR3 sequences, around 14% detected once. Out of approximately 10 ml of fresh peripheral blood came the PBMCs. V was trimmed by 5 bases and J by 4 bases, leaving 9 bases between them. The CDR3 runs to 13 residues. The germline V gene encodes CDR1 LNHNV and CDR2 YYDKDF (reference sequence). With respect to this clonotype: Its antigen is not known.

Sequencing used blood. The receptor comes from a woman aged 25 to 39 with Graves' hyperthyroidism. The chain joins TRBV15 to TRBJ1-5; D uncertain. The CDR3 here is CATSDQENQPQHF. In DNA, the CDR3 is TGTGCCACCAGCGATCAAGAAAATCAGCCCCAGCATTTT.